A single T cell receptor (beta chain) is shown here with its context. The source of the sample is a study of blood T cell repertoires in COVID-19. At the level of the study: PBMCs, B-cell-depleted T cells, or T cells provided the cDNA or gDNA that made up the material.

Germline trimming cut 4 bases from V and 7 bases from J; bases unmatched to any gene: 6. Germline V gene lookup returns CDR1 SGHRS and CDR2 YFSETQ. CDR3 size: 14 residues. Assay used: immunoSEQ multiplex PCR; TCRdb lists only in-frame clones, some missing. Of approximately 110,000 clones listed, over 75% are singletons. The TCR sequence derives from a woman in her 70s who had recovered from COVID-19. The sequenced sample was peripheral blood. V gene TRBV5-1 combines with J gene TRBJ1-4, with TRBD1 matching 8 bases. CDR3 sequence: CASSIGTGGEKLFF. For the CDR3, the DNA is TGCGCCAGCAGCATCGGGACAGGCGGTGAAAAACTGTTTTTT.